One sample yielded the 28 T cell receptor beta chains listed below, sequenced in a study of CD4 and CD8 cells across lung adenocarcinoma regions. TCRdb reanalysed the PCR reads using MiXCR and keeps one entry per CDR3 protein. The data hold under 20,000 distinct CDR3 sequences, with roughly 46% observed a single time. Sequencing was performed on CD4+ T cells from the margin of a lung tumor. Source of these receptors: a male donor with lung adenocarcinoma. The CD4 and CD8 labels of this study may be unreliable.

This clonotype was observed once. The CDR3 DNA sequence: TGTGCCAGCAGTGCGGGCCGCGGGGGTTGTGGGCAAGATACGCAGTACTTC. It codes for CASSAGRGGCGQDTQYF. This sequence joins TRBV27 and TRBJ2-3, with 7 nucleotides matching TRBD2. TRBJ2-7 matches the DNA end more closely, so the J call is doubtful. The germline CDR1 and CDR2 sequences are MNHEY and SMNVEV (reference sequence). The CDR3 length is 17 residues.

A single count supports this clonotype. The chain links TRBV6-5 to TRBJ2-1; the match to TRBD2 covers 9 bases. This CDR3 is 17 amino acids long. Germline V gives CDR1 MNHEY, CDR2 SVGAGI. V dropped 0 bases and J dropped 3; count of bases not matched to a gene: 6. The CDR3 reads CASSYSLSGRFYNEQFF. DNA for the CDR3: TGTGCCAGCAGTTACTCCCTAAGCGGGAGGTTCTACAATGAGCAGTTCTTC.

This rearrangement joins TRBV6-5 to TRBJ2-2; a weak D match, TRBD1 (6 bases). Looked up from germline, CDR1 is MNHEY and CDR2 is SVGAGI. The CDR3 length is 13 residues. V dropped 4 bases and J dropped 8 bases, with 11 bases sitting between them. CDR3 sequence (DNA): TGTGCCAGCAGTTTCGACAGGCGAGGGGAGCTGTTTTTT. This sequence encodes CASSFDRRGELFF.

The table lists this clonotype with many counts. Possible read error: a much larger clone is one base away. The chain uses TRBV7-2 and TRBJ2-1; D not certain. Germline V CDR1 and CDR2: SGHTA, FQGNSA. This CDR3 is 12 amino acids long. V lost 1 base, J lost 5 bases, and 3 bases lay in between. CDR3 coding DNA: TGTGCCAGCAGCTTAGTGCACAATGAGCAGTTCTTC. This translates into CASSLVHNEQFF.

This clonotype came up a few times. The DNA for the CDR3 is TGTGCCAGCAGCCAAGAAGGCGGGTGGCGCGGGCGGACCTACGAGCAGTACTTC. This encodes CASSQEGGWRGRTYEQYF. The genes are TRBV3-1 and TRBJ2-5, with a weak D call TRBD2 (5 bases). With the DNA end fitting TRBJ2-7 better, the J assignment may be wrong. The CDR3 extends over 18 amino acids. CDR1 and CDR2 from the germline V gene are LGHDT and YNNKEL (reference sequence).

This chain links TRBV10-1 with TRBJ2-5; D possibly matches TRBD1 or TRBD2 (5 bases each). The end of the DNA is better explained by TRBJ2-7, so the J call may be wrong. This CDR3 contains 14 residues. Per germline, CDR1 WNHNN and CDR2 SYGVQD (reference sequence). CDR3 loop: CASSDSTRAYEQYF. CDR3 bases: TGCGCCAGCAGCGACAGTACTAGAGCCTACGAGCAGTACTTC.

This clonotype has more than one count but fewer than ten. This chain links TRBV6-4 with TRBJ2-1; the D is unclear. Germline V lookup: CDR1 MRHNA, CDR2 SNTAGT. The CDR3 covers 13 residues. The V end lost 6 bases, the J end lost 9 bases, and 15 bases lay between the germline ends. DNA for the CDR3: TGTGCCAGCAGCTCAGGTGATTACGGTGAGCAGTTCTTC. Its protein is CASSSGDYGEQFF.

The table lists this clonotype with a few counts. This chain links TRBV3-1 with TRBJ2-5; 7 nucleotides align to TRBD2. The tail of the sequence fits TRBJ2-7 better, so the J call may be wrong. Germline V gives CDR1 LGHDT, CDR2 YNNKEL (reference sequence). The CDR3 is made up of 14 amino acids. CDR3 in amino acids: CASSHLAGNDEQYF. The CDR3 DNA reads as TGTGCCAGCAGCCATTTAGCGGGCAACGACGAGCAGTACTTC.

The V and J genes are TRBV6-1 and TRBJ2-1, with 9 bases fitting TRBD2. Germline V CDR1 and CDR2: MNHNS, SASEGT. The CDR3 extends over 15 amino acids. With V trimmed by 7 bases and J by 4 bases, 8 bases remained unmatched. The CDR3, as DNA: TGTGCCAGCACCAGGCGACTAGCGGCATACAATGAGCAGTTCTTC. Translation gives CASTRRLAAYNEQFF.

This clonotype showed up many times. The genes are TRBV27 and TRBJ2-1, with 7 bases aligning to TRBD1. The germline gives CDR1 MNHEY, CDR2 SMNVEV (reference sequence). There are 15 residues in the CDR3. Trimming at V came to 2 bases and at J to 3 bases, leaving 4 bases not matched to a gene. The chain's CDR3 is CASSLTGAGYNEQFF. DNA of the CDR3: TGTGCCAGCAGTTTAACAGGGGCAGGCTACAATGAGCAGTTCTTC.

This clonotype was recorded a few times. The gene calls are TRBV4-2 and TRBJ2-1; possible D gene TRBD1, 7 bases. Germline CDR1 reads LGHNA; CDR2 reads YNFKEQ. V gave up 4 bases and J gave up 8 bases, with 18 bases separating them. There are 15 residues in the CDR3. CDR3 DNA: TGTGCCAGCAGCCCACAGGGGCGCGGGATCGATGAGCAGTTCTTC. Encoded protein: CASSPQGRGIDEQFF.

The chain carries TRBV27 and TRBJ2-2, with 11 bases fitting TRBD2. The J call is uncertain, as TRBJ2-3 better fits the DNA end. Germline loops: CDR1 MNHEY, CDR2 SMNVEV (reference sequence). The CDR3 is 15 amino acids. For the CDR3, the DNA is TGTGCCAGCATAGCGGGGGGGCCGGGCACCGAGGAGCAGTATTTT. Translating gives CASIAGGPGTEEQYF.

About this clonotype itself: One end of the junction fails to match germline, which may point to a read error. V and J are TRBV28 and TRBJ2-3, with TRBD1 as a possible D gene (6 bases). Germline V gene sequence: CDR1 MDHEN, CDR2 SYDVKM. This CDR3 has 15 amino acids. CDR3 sequence: CARSLWIGDTDTQYF. The CDR3 DNA follows: TGTGCCAGGAGTCTCTGGATCGGGGACACAGATACGCAGTATTTC.

The V call is TRBV10-1, the J call TRBJ2-4; D unresolved. The J call may be wrong; the DNA end is better matched by TRBJ2-3. This CDR3 contains 13 residues. Germline loops: CDR1 WNHNN, CDR2 SYGVQD (reference sequence). In DNA, the CDR3 is TGCGCCAGCAGTGAGTCCTCGGCGCTCATTCAGTATTTT. It translates to CASSESSALIQYF.

By its share, this clonotype is medium-sized (0.01 to 0.1%). The chain recombines TRBV7-2 with TRBJ2-4; 7 bases map to TRBD1. The germline CDR1 and CDR2 sequences are SGHTA and FQGNSA. The trim removed 5 bases at V and 6 bases at J, leaving 7 bases unmatched. This CDR3 comprises 14 residues. The CDR3 nucleotides read TGTGCCAGCAGCAGTCGACAGGGTGTAAACATTCAGTACTTC. Translated: CASSSRQGVNIQYF.

This clonotype was counted many times. The J gene is TRBJ2-1, the V gene TRBV12-3 or TRBV12-4; the D gene is possibly TRBD1 (6 bases). The DNA end is more similar to TRBJ2-5, so the J call may be wrong. CDR3 length: 13 amino acids. The CDR3, as DNA: TGTGCCAGCAGTCCCCGGACAGTGGGCACCCAGTACTTC. It translates to CASSPRTVGTQYF.

In its sample, this clonotype was seen a few times. This CDR3 is CASRLQSVIPGAQYF. The DNA of the CDR3 is TGTGCCAGCAGACTCCAGTCCGTGATTCCCGGGGCGCAGTATTTT. The chain carries TRBV6-5 and TRBJ2-3; possibly TRBD2 for D (5 bases). V was clipped by 6 bases and J by 10 bases, with 23 bases between them. Germline loops: CDR1 MNHEY, CDR2 SVGAGI. This CDR3 region has 15 residues.

This rearrangement joins TRBV10-2 to TRBJ2-3; TRBD2 might be the D (5 bases). The last part of the DNA fits TRBJ2-7 better; the J call may be wrong. The CDR3 is 14 residues long. Germline lookup yields CDR1 WSHSY and CDR2 SAAADI. CDR3 nucleotide sequence: TGCGCCAGCAGGGGAGTGGCGGGCACAGATATGCAGTACTTC. It codes for CASRGVAGTDMQYF.

This chain joins TRBV6-1 and TRBJ2-5; D is possibly TRBD2 (5 bases). With 1 base removed from V and 10 bases from J, the gap between germline ends came to 16 bases. The V gene's germline CDR1 is MNHNS and CDR2 SASEGT. The CDR3 loop spans 14 amino acids. CDR3 in DNA: TGTGCCAGCAGTGAAGGTTGGCGGACTGATGTCCAGTACTTC. Its translation is CASSEGWRTDVQYF.

The count of this clonotype is one. Relative to the germline gene, one junction end is altered; a read error may explain this. This chain connects TRBV6-5 to TRBJ2-3; TRBD1 agrees at 7 bases. This CDR3 contains 15 residues. The germline V gene encodes CDR1 MNHEY and CDR2 SVGAGI. CDR3 loop: CARSYAGGGTDTQYF. The DNA of the CDR3 is TGTGCCAGGAGTTACGCAGGGGGTGGGACAGATACGCAGTATTTT.

In regard to this clonotype: An end of the junction does not agree with germline; a read error may underlie this. V and J are TRBV27 and TRBJ2-4, with a possible D match to TRBD2 (5 bases). The CDR3 runs 14 residues. Germline values: CDR1 MNHEY, CDR2 SMNVEV (reference sequence). In DNA form, the CDR3 reads TGTGCGGGCCGCGGGTGTCGTGACAAAGACATCCAGTACTTC. This translates into CAGRGCRDKDIQYF.

This clonotype is medium-sized within its sample. The chain's CDR3 is CASSLEKAFGETQYF. CDR3 nucleotide sequence: TGTGCCAGCAGCCTCGAGAAGGCCTTTGGGGAGACCCAGTACTTC. V is TRBV7-6 and J is TRBJ2-1, with D unclear. The end of the DNA aligns better with TRBJ2-5, so the J call may be wrong. The CDR3 has 15 residues. Per germline, CDR1 SGHVS and CDR2 FNYEAQ.

Comment on this clonotype: Being one base from a much bigger clone, this may be a read error. This chain connects TRBV7-2 to TRBJ2-5; no reliable D call. V was pared by 7 bases and J by 11 bases, with 17 bases between. CDR3 size: 12 residues. The germline V gene has CDR1 SGHTA and CDR2 FQGNSA. This CDR3 is CASTKYRNEQYF. DNA of the CDR3: TGTGCCAGCACCAAATACCGCAATGAGCAGTACTTC.

This clonotype has just one count. The conserved phenylalanine or tryptophan normally closing the CDR3 is absent here, so this likely arose from a read error. This chain uses TRBV6-1 with TRBJ2-1, with 11 bases fitting TRBD2. The germline V gene has CDR1 MNHNS and CDR2 SASEGT. This CDR3 spans 15 amino acids. With 4 bases clipped from V and 13 bases from J, the junction kept 12 bases outside the gene matches. In DNA, the CDR3 is TGTGCCAGCAGTGTAGCGGGGGGGCCCGGGGAGACCCAGTTCTCC. Translation gives CASSVAGGPGETQFS.

This clonotype is classed as medium-sized. The chain has TRBV27 and TRBJ2-1, with 13 bases that match TRBD2. The CDR3 runs 15 residues. CDR1 is MNHEY, CDR2 SMNVEV, per germline (reference sequence). The V gene end was trimmed by 4 bases and the J gene end by 5 bases; junction bases not matched to a gene: 2. The CDR3 spells CASSSGTSGNNEQFF. As DNA, the CDR3 is TGTGCCAGCAGTTCGGGGACTAGCGGGAACAATGAGCAGTTCTTC.

Regarding this clonotype: Sequence at one end of the junction differs from germline and may be a read error. The chain combines TRBV6-5 with TRBJ2-4; the D is unclear. The germline V gene encodes CDR1 MNHEY and CDR2 SVGAGI. The CDR3 has 16 residues. The CDR3 region is CASSLLAVGAKNMQYF. DNA for the CDR3: TGTGCCAGCAGCTTACTGGCGGTGGGTGCCAAAAACATGCAGTATTTC.

V gene TRBV4-1 combines with J gene TRBJ2-1, with 9 bases fitting TRBD2. The J segment lost 8 bases and the V segment lost 1 base, leaving 12 bases of the junction unmatched. Germline CDR1 is MGHRA and CDR2 is YSYEKL. This CDR3 has 17 amino acids. CDR3 in amino acids: CASSQGLDFSGSHEQFF. The DNA of the CDR3 is TGCGCCAGCAGCCAAGGTCTGGACTTTAGCGGGAGTCATGAGCAGTTCTTC.

This clonotype was picked up many times. The chain uses TRBV3-1 and TRBJ2-5; 7 positions match TRBD1. The CDR3 is made up of 14 amino acids. CDR1 LGHDT and CDR2 YNNKEL come from the germline V gene (reference sequence). The junction had 2 bases not matched to a gene; V was cut back by 1 base and J by 3 bases. The CDR3 DNA reads TGTGCCAGCAGCCAAGCGGACAGGAAAGAGACCCAGTACTTC. Its translation: CASSQADRKETQYF.